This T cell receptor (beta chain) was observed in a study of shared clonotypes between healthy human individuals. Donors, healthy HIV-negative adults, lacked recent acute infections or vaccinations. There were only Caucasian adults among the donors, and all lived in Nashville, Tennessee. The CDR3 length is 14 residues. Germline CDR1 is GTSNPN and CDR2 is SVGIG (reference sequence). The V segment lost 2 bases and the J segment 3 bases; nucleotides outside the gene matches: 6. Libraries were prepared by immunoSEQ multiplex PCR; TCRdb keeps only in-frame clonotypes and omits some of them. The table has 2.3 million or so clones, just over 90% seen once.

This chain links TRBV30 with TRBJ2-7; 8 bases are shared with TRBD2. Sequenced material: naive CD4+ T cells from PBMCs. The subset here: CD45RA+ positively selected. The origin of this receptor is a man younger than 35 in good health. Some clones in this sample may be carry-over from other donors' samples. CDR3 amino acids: CAWSPGLALYEQYF. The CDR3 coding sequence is TGTGCCTGGAGTCCCGGACTAGCCCTCTACGAGCAGTACTTC.